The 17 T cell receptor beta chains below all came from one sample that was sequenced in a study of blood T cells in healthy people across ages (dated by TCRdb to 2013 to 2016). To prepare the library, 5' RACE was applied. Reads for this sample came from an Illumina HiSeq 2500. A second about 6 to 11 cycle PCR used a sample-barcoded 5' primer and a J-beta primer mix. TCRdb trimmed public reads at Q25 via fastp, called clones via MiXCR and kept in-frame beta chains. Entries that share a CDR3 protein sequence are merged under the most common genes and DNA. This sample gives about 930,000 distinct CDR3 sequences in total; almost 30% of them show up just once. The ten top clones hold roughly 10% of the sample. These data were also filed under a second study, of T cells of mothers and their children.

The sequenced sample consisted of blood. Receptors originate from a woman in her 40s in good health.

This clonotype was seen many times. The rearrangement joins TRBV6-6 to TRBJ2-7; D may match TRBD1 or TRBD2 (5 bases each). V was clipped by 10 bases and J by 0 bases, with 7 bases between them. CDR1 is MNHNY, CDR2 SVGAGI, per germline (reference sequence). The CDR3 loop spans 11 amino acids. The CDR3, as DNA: TGTGCCATGGGGGACTCCTACGAGCAGTACTTC. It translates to CAMGDSYEQYF.

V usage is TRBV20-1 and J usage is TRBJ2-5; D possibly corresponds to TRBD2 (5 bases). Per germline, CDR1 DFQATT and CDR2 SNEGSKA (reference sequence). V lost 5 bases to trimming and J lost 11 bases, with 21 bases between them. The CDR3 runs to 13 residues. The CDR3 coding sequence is TGCAGTGCTGTGAGGGCCGCCTACAATGAGCAGTACTTC. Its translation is CSAVRAAYNEQYF.

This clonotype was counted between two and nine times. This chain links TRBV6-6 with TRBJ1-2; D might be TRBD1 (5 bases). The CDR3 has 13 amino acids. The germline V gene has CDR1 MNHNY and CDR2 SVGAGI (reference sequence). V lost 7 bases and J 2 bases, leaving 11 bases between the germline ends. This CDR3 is CASTQGVNYGYTF. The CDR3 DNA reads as TGTGCCAGCACCCAAGGGGTCAACTATGGCTACACCTTC.

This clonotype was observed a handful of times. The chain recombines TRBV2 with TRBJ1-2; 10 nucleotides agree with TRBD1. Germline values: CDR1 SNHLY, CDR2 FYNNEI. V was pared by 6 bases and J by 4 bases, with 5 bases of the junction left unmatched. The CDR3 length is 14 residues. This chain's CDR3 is CASRPRTGGYGYTF. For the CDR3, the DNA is TGTGCCAGCAGGCCCAGGACAGGGGGCTATGGCTACACCTTC.

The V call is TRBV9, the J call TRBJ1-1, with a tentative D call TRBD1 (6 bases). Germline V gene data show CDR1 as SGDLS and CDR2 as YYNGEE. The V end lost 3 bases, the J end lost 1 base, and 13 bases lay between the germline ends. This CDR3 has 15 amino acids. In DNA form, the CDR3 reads TGTGCCAGCAGCGCAACAGGGTTCGGGAACACTGAAGCTTTCTTT. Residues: CASSATGFGNTEAFF.

The chain's CDR3 is CSHNAQTGKGEQYF. CDR3 sequence (DNA): TGCAGCCATAATGCCCAAACAGGGAAGGGTGAGCAGTACTTC. This chain links TRBV29-1 with TRBJ2-7, with a possible D match to TRBD1 (6 bases). With 8 bases removed from V and 7 bases from J, the gap between germline ends came to 24 bases. CDR1 is SQVTM, CDR2 ANQGSEA, per germline. This CDR3 is built from 14 residues.

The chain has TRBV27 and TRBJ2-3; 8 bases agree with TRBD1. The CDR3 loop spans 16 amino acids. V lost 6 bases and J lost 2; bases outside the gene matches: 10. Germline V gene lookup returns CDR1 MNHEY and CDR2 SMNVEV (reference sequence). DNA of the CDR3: TGTGCCAGCAGCTCGGGACAGGAAAAATACACAGATACGCAGTATTTT. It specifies CASSSGQEKYTDTQYF.

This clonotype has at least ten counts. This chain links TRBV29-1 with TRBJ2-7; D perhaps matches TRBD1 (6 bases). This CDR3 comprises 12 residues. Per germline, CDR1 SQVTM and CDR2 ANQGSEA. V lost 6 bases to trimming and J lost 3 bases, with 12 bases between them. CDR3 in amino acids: CSVDGTCYEQYF. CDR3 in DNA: TGCAGCGTCGACGGGACATGCTACGAGCAGTACTTC.

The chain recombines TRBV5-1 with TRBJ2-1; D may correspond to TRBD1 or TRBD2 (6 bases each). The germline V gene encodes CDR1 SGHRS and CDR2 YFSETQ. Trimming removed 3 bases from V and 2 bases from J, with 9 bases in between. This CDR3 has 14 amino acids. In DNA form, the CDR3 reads TGCGCCAGCAGCTGGGGGGCTACCTACAATGAGCAGTTCTTC. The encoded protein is CASSWGATYNEQFF.

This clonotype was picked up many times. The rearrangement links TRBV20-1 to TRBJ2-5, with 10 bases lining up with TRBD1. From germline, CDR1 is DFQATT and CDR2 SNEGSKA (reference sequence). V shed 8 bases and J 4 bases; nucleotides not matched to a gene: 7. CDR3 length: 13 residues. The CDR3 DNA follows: TGCAGTACGGACAGGGGGTCTGGAGAGACCCAGTACTTC. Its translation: CSTDRGSGETQYF.

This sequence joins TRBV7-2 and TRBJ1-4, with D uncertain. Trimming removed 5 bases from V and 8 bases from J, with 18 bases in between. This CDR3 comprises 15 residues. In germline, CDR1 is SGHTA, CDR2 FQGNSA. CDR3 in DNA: TGTGCCAGCAGCCCCTCCGCTCAGCCCGACGAAAAACTGTTTTTT. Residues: CASSPSAQPDEKLFF.

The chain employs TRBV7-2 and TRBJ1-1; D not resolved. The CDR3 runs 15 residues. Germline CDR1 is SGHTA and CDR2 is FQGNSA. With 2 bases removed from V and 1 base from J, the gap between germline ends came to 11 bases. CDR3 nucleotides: TGTGCCAGCAGCTTACACGTGGAGAGGAACACTGAAGCTTTCTTT. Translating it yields CASSLHVERNTEAFF.

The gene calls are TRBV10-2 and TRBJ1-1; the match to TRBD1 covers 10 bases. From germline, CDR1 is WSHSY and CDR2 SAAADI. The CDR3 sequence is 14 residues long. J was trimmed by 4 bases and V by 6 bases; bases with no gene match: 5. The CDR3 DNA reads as TGCGCCAGCAGCCGACAGGGGGCCGGCACTGAAGCTTTCTTT. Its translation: CASSRQGAGTEAFF.

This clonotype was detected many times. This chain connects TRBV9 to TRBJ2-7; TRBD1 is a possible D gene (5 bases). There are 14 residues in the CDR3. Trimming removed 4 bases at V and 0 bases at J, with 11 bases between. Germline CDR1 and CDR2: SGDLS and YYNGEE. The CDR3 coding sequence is TGTGCCAGCAGCCCCCGACAGAGCTCCTACGAGCAGTACTTC. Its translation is CASSPRQSSYEQYF.

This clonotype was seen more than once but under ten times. The CDR3 region has the DNA TGTGCCAGCAGTCCACAGACAGGGGGCAGGGAAAAACTGTTTTTT. It specifies CASSPQTGGREKLFF. The chain carries TRBV12-3 or TRBV12-4 and TRBJ1-4; TRBD1 matches 10 bases. J lost 8 bases, V lost 5 bases, and 8 bases had no gene match. The CDR3 contains 15 residues.

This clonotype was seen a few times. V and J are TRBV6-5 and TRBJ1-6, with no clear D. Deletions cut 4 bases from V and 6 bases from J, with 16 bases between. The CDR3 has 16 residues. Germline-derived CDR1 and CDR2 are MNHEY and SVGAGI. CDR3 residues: CASSSRTGSSNSPLHF. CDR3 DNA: TGTGCCAGCAGTTCGAGGACGGGAAGTTCTAATTCACCCCTCCACTTT.

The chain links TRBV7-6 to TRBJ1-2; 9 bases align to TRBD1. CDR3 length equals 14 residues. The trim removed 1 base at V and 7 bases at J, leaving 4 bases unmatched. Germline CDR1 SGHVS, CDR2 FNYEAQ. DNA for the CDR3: TGTGCCAGCAGCTTAGACAGGGGGCCGGGTGGCTACACCTTC. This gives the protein CASSLDRGPGGYTF.